This T cell receptor beta chain derives from a study of cytomegalovirus exposure and HLA in healthy donors. As to this clone: What it binds is unknown.

Findings and limits, study-wide: Altogether, 164 TCR beta chains were recorded as cytomegalovirus-associated.

CDR1 is LNHDA and CDR2 is SQIVND in the germline V gene (reference sequence). The CDR3 has 14 residues. The V end was cut by 7 bases, the J end by 6 bases, with 16 bases between. Sequencing was performed with immunoSEQ multiplex PCR; in TCRdb, only in-frame clones are kept and a portion is missing. The data show more than 200,000 clones, 90% seen once. The sequence was collected from a woman in her twenties or thirties in good health and CMV-seronegative. Sequencing input: PBMCs. This sequence joins TRBV19 and TRBJ1-5; D is possibly TRBD1 (6 bases). The CDR3, as DNA: TGTGCCAGTAACCTGGGGGGGGCTATTCAGCCCCAGCATTTT. Translation: CASNLGGAIQPQHF.